These T cell receptor beta chains were read from a single sample in a study. TCRdb called the multiplex PCR reads again in MiXCR, with one record for every CDR3 protein. Here the sample spans fewer than 250 distinct CDR3 sequences, 7% to 7.5% being singletons. Sequencing was done on a sample of naive CD4+ T cells sorted from blood. The receptors derive from a female donor with breast cancer. CDR3s include the opening cysteine and the closing phenylalanine or tryptophan. The order of the fields is J gene, clone size, D gene, V gene, CDR3 DNA, CDR3 protein. A D gene is named only where the DNA matches it firmly. Clone size is not always given. Where it is, it says once, few, many or a class for expanded clones.

TRBJ1-2	large	-	TRBV12-3/TRBV12-4	TGTGCCAGCAGTTTAGTTATCGGGAATGGCTACACCTTC	CASSLVIGNGYTF
TRBJ1-2	few	TRBD1	TRBV12-3/TRBV12-4	TGTGCCAGCAGTCGGGACAGGGGCTATGGCTACACCTTC	CASSRDRGYGYTF
TRBJ1-2	large	-	TRBV12-3/TRBV12-4	TGTGCCAGCAGATCCAGGGTTGGCTACACCTTC	CASRSRVGYTF
TRBJ1-2	large	-	TRBV12-3/TRBV12-4	TGTGCCAGCAGTTCCAGGGACTCCGATGGCTACACCTTC	CASSSRDSDGYTF
TRBJ1-2	large	-	TRBV12-3/TRBV12-4	TGTGCCAGCAGGACACAGGGCTATGGCTACACCTTC	CASRTQGYGYTF
TRBJ1-2	large	TRBD1	TRBV12-3/TRBV12-4	TGTGCCAGCAGTTCGGACAGGGGCTGGAACTATGGCTACACCTTC	CASSSDRGWNYGYTF
TRBJ1-2	large	-	TRBV12-3/TRBV12-4	TGTGCCAGCAGTCGGGCCCTTAACTATGGCTACACCTTC	CASSRALNYGYTF
TRBJ1-2	large	-	TRBV12-3/TRBV12-4	TGTGCCAGCAGTTTCCTGACAGGCAATTTCTATGGCTACACCTTC	CASSFLTGNFYGYTF
TRBJ1-2	large	-	TRBV12-3/TRBV12-4	TGTGCCAGCAGTTTATTGAGTAACTATGGCTACACCTTC	CASSLLSNYGYTF
TRBJ1-2	large	-	TRBV12-3/TRBV12-4	TGTGCCAGCAGTTTGGACAGACTCTATGGCTACACCTTC	CASSLDRLYGYTF
TRBJ1-2	large	TRBD1	TRBV12-3/TRBV12-4	TGTGCCCTGGGCACAGGGGTTGGCTACACCTTC	CALGTGVGYTF
TRBJ1-2	large	-	TRBV12-3/TRBV12-4	TGTGCCAGCACCAACACAGGCGATTCTTATGGCTACACCTTC	CASTNTGDSYGYTF
TRBJ1-2	large	-	TRBV12-3/TRBV12-4	TGTGCCAGCAGTTTACGGGCCCGCTTGACGGGTGGCTACACCTTC	CASSLRARLTGGYTF
TRBJ1-2	hyperexpanded	-	TRBV12-3/TRBV12-4	TGTGCCAGCAGTCGGGGCTATGGCTACACCTTC	CASSRGYGYTF
TRBJ1-2	large	TRBD1	TRBV12-3/TRBV12-4	TGTGCCAGCACCCTCCGGACAGGAACTAACTATGGCTACACCTTC	CASTLRTGTNYGYTF
TRBJ1-2	large	-	TRBV12-3/TRBV12-4	TGTGCCAGCACCGAGGTGCAGGGAGGAGTAGGCTACACCTTC	CASTEVQGGVGYTF
TRBJ1-2	large	TRBD1	TRBV12-3/TRBV12-4	TGTGCCAGCAGCCAGACAGGGAGCTATGGCTACACCTTC	CASSQTGSYGYTF
TRBJ1-2	hyperexpanded	-	TRBV12-3/TRBV12-4	TGTGCCAGCAGCTCGACAGGTGTCTATGGCTACACCTTC	CASSSTGVYGYTF
TRBJ1-2	large	-	TRBV12-3/TRBV12-4	TGTGCCAGCAGGAGATACGGACTGAAGTTAGCTAACTATGGCTACACCTTC	CASRRYGLKLANYGYTF
TRBJ1-2	large	-	TRBV12-3/TRBV12-4	TGTGCCAGCAGTCTTGCGGGACACTCTGGGAGCTACACCTTC	CASSLAGHSGSYTF
TRBJ1-2	medium-sized	-	TRBV12-3/TRBV12-4	TGTGCCAGCCACGGAGGTGACTATGGCTACACCTTC	CASHGGDYGYTF
TRBJ1-2	large	-	TRBV12-3/TRBV12-4	TGTGCCACCCAGTCTTCCGCTAACTATGGCTACACCTTC	CATQSSANYGYTF
TRBJ1-2	large	-	TRBV12-3/TRBV12-4	TGTGCCAGCAGTTTAACAGACTATGGCTACACCTTC	CASSLTDYGYTF
TRBJ1-2	large	TRBD1	TRBV12-3/TRBV12-4	TGTGCCAGCACTCAGACAGGGAACTATGGCTACACCTTC	CASTQTGNYGYTF
TRBJ1-2	large	-	TRBV12-3/TRBV12-4	TGTGCCACCTTCAAGAATGGAGCACTCTATGGCTACACCTTC	CATFKNGALYGYTF
TRBJ1-2	hyperexpanded	-	TRBV12-3/TRBV12-4	TGTGCCAGCAGCCCTCTGACTCGGTCTGGCTACACCTTC	CASSPLTRSGYTF
TRBJ1-2	large	TRBD1	TRBV12-3/TRBV12-4	TGTGCCAGCAGTCCGTGGACAGGGCCTGAAGGTGGCTACACCTTC	CASSPWTGPEGGYTF
TRBJ1-2	medium-sized	-	TRBV12-3/TRBV12-4	TGTGCCAGCAGTTTAGTCCCGGGACACTATGGCTACACCTTC	CASSLVPGHYGYTF
TRBJ1-2	-	-	TRBV12-3/TRBV12-4	TGTGCCAGCAGTTTAATTCAGGGATCTAACTATGGCTACACCTTC	CASSLIQGSNYGYTF
TRBJ1-2	large	TRBD1	TRBV12-3/TRBV12-4	TGTGCCAGCAGCAGGGACAGAAGCTATGGCTACACCTTC	CASSRDRSYGYTF
TRBJ1-2	large	-	TRBV12-3/TRBV12-4	TGTGCCAGCAGTTCCCCGACAGACTATGGCTACACCTTC	CASSSPTDYGYTF
TRBJ1-2	hyperexpanded	-	TRBV12-3/TRBV12-4	TGTGCCAGCAGTTTAAGTCTCAACTATGGCTACACCTTC	CASSLSLNYGYTF
TRBJ1-2	large	-	TRBV12-3/TRBV12-4	TGTGCCAGCAGTTCACAGGGATCAGGCTACACCTTC	CASSSQGSGYTF
TRBJ1-2	-	TRBD1	TRBV12-3/TRBV12-4	TGTGCCAGCAGGCCAACCGGGACAGGGTATGGCTACACCTTC	CASRPTGTGYGYTF
TRBJ1-2	large	-	TRBV12-3/TRBV12-4	TGTGCCAGCAGTAAGAGGACAGATGGCTACACCTTC	CASSKRTDGYTF
TRBJ1-2	large	TRBD1	TRBV12-3/TRBV12-4	TGTGCCAGCAGCTTCGACAGGGTGTATGGCTACACCTTC	CASSFDRVYGYTF
TRBJ1-2	large	-	TRBV12-3/TRBV12-4	TGTGCCAGCACCTTGCGCGGTTTGGGCGATGGCTACACCTTC	CASTLRGLGDGYTF
TRBJ1-2	large	-	TRBV12-3/TRBV12-4	TGTGCCAGCAGTCCTCGGACCATCTATGGCTACACCTTC	CASSPRTIYGYTF
TRBJ1-2	-	-	TRBV12-3/TRBV12-4	TGTGCCAGCCAGAGCATCGGCTATGGCTACACCTTC	CASQSIGYGYTF
TRBJ1-2	large	-	TRBV12-3/TRBV12-4	TGTGCCAGCAGTTTTCGGGACATAGGCTACACCTTC	CASSFRDIGYTF
TRBJ1-2	large	-	TRBV12-3/TRBV12-4	TGTGCCAGCAGCAGGGACGGCTATGGCTATGGCTACACCTTC	CASSRDGYGYGYTF
TRBJ1-2	large	-	TRBV12-3/TRBV12-4	TGTGCCAGCAGTCAGGGGCTCGTATACTCAAACTATGGCTACACCTTC	CASSQGLVYSNYGYTF
TRBJ1-2	-	-	TRBV12-3/TRBV12-4	TGTGCCAGCAAGACAGGCGTCGACTATGGCTACACCTTC	CASKTGVDYGYTF
TRBJ1-2	large	-	TRBV12-3/TRBV12-4	TGTGCCAGCAGTTTCCAAACAGGGCGCGGCACCTTC	CASSFQTGRGTF
TRBJ1-2	-	-	TRBV12-3/TRBV12-4	TGTGCCAGCAGTTCTTCAATAAACCACGGGAGACATGGCTACACCTTC	CASSSSINHGRHGYTF
TRBJ1-2	-	-	TRBV12-3/TRBV12-4	TGTGCCAGCAGTTGGCAGGATACGTATGGCTACACCTTC	CASSWQDTYGYTF
TRBJ1-2	large	-	TRBV12-3/TRBV12-4	TGTGCCAGCAGCCAAAACACCTACTACACCTTC	CASSQNTYYTF
TRBJ1-2	large	-	TRBV12-3/TRBV12-4	TGTGCCAGCAGTTTCTGGCGGGGCTACACCTTC	CASSFWRGYTF
TRBJ1-2	large	-	TRBV12-3/TRBV12-4	TGTGCCAGCAGTTTAGAGATGGACTATGGCTACACCTTC	CASSLEMDYGYTF
TRBJ1-2	large	-	TRBV12-3/TRBV12-4	TGTGCCAGCAGTTTTGGCATCAACTATGGCTACACCTTC	CASSFGINYGYTF
TRBJ1-2	hyperexpanded	-	TRBV12-3/TRBV12-4	TGTGCCAGCAGTTCTGCGTATGGCTACACCTTC	CASSSAYGYTF
TRBJ1-2	large	TRBD1	TRBV12-3/TRBV12-4	TGTGCCAGCAGTTCGACAGGGTTGGGCTATGGCTACACCTTC	CASSSTGLGYGYTF
TRBJ1-2	large	-	TRBV12-3/TRBV12-4	TGTGCCAGCAGTTTAGGGACGCTGGTAGGCTACACCTTC	CASSLGTLVGYTF